A selection of T cell receptor beta chains follows, all from one sample in a study of T cells in Graves' hyperthyroidism and ophthalmopathy. TCRdb reprocessed the multiplex PCR reads with MiXCR, giving one entry per CDR3 protein. The sample contains roughly 170,000 distinct CDR3 sequences, about 18% of which appear only once. Input material: blood. These receptors came from a woman aged 45 to 65 with Graves' hyperthyroidism. CDR3s include the opening cysteine and the closing phenylalanine or tryptophan. Clone size appears in some rows only: once, few, many, or a class for an expanded clone.

>TRBJ1-1|13|TRBV3-1|many
CASSLFGFTEAFF
>TRBJ2-5|23|TRBV5-6|few
CASKLDSGAQETQYFGPGETQYF
>TRBJ2-3|15|TRBV11-2|.
CASSEDRVPTDTQYF
>TRBJ1-2|11|TRBV28|.
CASPRGYGYTF
>TRBJ2-7|14|TRBV19|many
CASTPAFPSGEQYF
>TRBJ2-5|14|TRBV5-1|.
CASSYDRGTKTQYF
>TRBJ2-3|15|TRBV20-1|.
CSARIGNRVTDTQYF
>TRBJ1-5|15|TRBV6-5|many
CASSYSRDRLLPQHF
>TRBJ2-2|17|TRBV10-2|.
CASRRLAGGMNTGELFF
>TRBJ2-1|15|TRBV28|many
CASRVRGGPVNEQFF
>TRBJ2-3|14|TRBV18|many
CASSPTGMIDTQYF
>TRBJ2-7|15|TRBV19|many
CASSTLDRGYYEQYF
>TRBJ1-2|13|TRBV13|many
CASSLYRAGGYTF
>TRBJ2-7|13|TRBV7-6|many
CASSYKDGYEQYF
>TRBJ2-7|14|TRBV7-9|many
CASSLLASTYEQYF
>TRBJ2-5|18|TRBV7-3|many
CASSFPSTGGGRGETQYF
>TRBJ2-2|15|TRBV5-1|.
CASTPAGGGSGELFF
>TRBJ1-6|15|TRBV7-9|many
CASSLGVPWNSPLHF
>TRBJ2-5|15|TRBV25-1|many
CASSEGVAGGETQYF
>TRBJ1-5|18|TRBV11-2|many
CASSLEGPSRGYNQPQHF
>TRBJ2-3|12|TRBV18|many
CASSPIQGGGYF
>TRBJ2-3|14|TRBV6-6|many
CASSYELARDTQYF
>TRBJ1-1|12|TRBV12-3/TRBV12-4|many
CASSLGLFEAFF
>TRBJ2-1|16|TRBV5-1|.
CASSLVSKSSYNEQFF